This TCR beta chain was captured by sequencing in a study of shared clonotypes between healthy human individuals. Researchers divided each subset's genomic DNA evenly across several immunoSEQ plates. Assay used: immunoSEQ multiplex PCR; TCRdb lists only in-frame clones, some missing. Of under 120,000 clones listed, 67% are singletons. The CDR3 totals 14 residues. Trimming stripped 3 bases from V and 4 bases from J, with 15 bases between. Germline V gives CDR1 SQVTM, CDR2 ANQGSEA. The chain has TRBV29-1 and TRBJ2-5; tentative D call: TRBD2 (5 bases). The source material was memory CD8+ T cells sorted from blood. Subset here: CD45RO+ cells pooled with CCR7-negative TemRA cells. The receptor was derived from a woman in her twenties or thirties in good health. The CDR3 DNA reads TGCAGCGTTGAGGTAAGCGGTCACCTAGAGACCCAGTACTTC. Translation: CSVEVSGHLETQYF.